Presented here are 24 T cell receptor beta chains from one specimen sequenced in a study of neurological immune-mediated disorders (dated by TCRdb to 2018 to 2020). Preparation of the library involved 5' RACE. The instrument given in TCRdb is Illumina HiSeq 2500. Starting from the raw public reads, TCRdb applied fastp trimming at Q25, assembled clones with MiXCR and retained in-frame beta chains. Merged by CDR3 protein, the rows form single entries marked with the most common genes and DNA. Within this sample are tens of thousands of distinct CDR3 sequences, with less than 4% of them counted one time only. 1.3% of the sample belongs to the ten largest clones. Sequenced material: PBMCs. These receptors all stem from a man aged 25 to 40 with multiple sclerosis.

This clonotype was picked up many times. This chain links TRBV7-9 with TRBJ1-5; D might be TRBD1 (6 bases). The V end was cut by 4 bases, the J end by 4 bases, with 11 bases between. CDR3 length: 14 residues. CDR1 is SEHNR and CDR2 is FQNEAQ in the germline V gene (reference sequence). CDR3 DNA sequence: TGTGCCAGCAGCTCAACAGGGATAAATCAGCCCCAGCATTTT. Its translation: CASSSTGINQPQHF.

This clonotype was counted many times. The chain couples TRBV18 to TRBJ2-5; D may correspond to TRBD1 or TRBD2 (5 bases each). V lost 6 bases and J 4 bases, leaving 12 bases between the germline ends. This CDR3 comprises 13 residues. The germline CDR1 and CDR2 sequences are KGHSH and LQKENI. The CDR3 is CASSPGSGETQYF. In DNA form, the CDR3 reads TGTGCCAGCTCGCCAGGGAGTGGAGAGACCCAGTACTTC.

This clonotype was counted ten times or more. The chain couples TRBV12-3 or TRBV12-4 to TRBJ2-5; a possible D gene is TRBD1 (7 bases). The CDR3 contains 14 residues. The V end was cut by 2 bases, the J end by 4 bases, with 11 bases between. The CDR3 spells CASSLFQGGETQYF. The CDR3 nucleotides read TGTGCCAGCAGTTTATTTCAGGGGGGAGAGACCCAGTACTTC.

This clonotype was detected many times. This sequence joins TRBV20-1 and TRBJ1-5; 10 nucleotides align to TRBD1. The germline gives CDR1 DFQATT, CDR2 SNEGSKA (reference sequence). The CDR3 is made up of 16 amino acids. The J segment lost 0 bases and the V segment lost 4 bases, leaving 6 bases of the junction unmatched. The CDR3 spells CSAIGTGADSNQPQHF. DNA for the CDR3: TGCAGTGCTATTGGGACAGGGGCGGATAGCAATCAGCCCCAGCATTTT.

This clonotype has ten or more counts. The chain recombines TRBV5-1 with TRBJ1-3; maybe TRBD1 (5 bases). V lost 0 bases to trimming and J lost 0 bases, with 7 bases between them. The V gene's germline CDR1 is SGHRS and CDR2 YFSETQ. CDR3 size: 15 residues. CDR3 DNA sequence: TGCGCCAGCAGCTTGGCGGGGCCCTCTGGAAACACCATATATTTT. It translates to CASSLAGPSGNTIYF.

This clonotype was detected many times. J is TRBJ2-2 and V is TRBV6-2 or TRBV6-3; D perhaps matches TRBD1 (5 bases). Trimming removed 6 bases at V and 7 bases at J, with 18 bases between. CDR3 length equals 15 residues. From germline, CDR1 is MNHEY and CDR2 SVGEGT. CDR3 in amino acids: CASSEWTPGLGELFF. The DNA for the CDR3 is TGTGCCAGCAGCGAATGGACACCCGGGCTCGGGGAGCTGTTTTTT.

In this sample, this clonotype turned up many times. The chain uses TRBV4-3 and TRBJ1-2; 8 bases agree with TRBD1. Germline CDR1 LGHNA, CDR2 YSLEER. V lost 4 bases and J lost 8; bases outside the gene matches: 9. This CDR3 region has 14 residues. The CDR3 loop is CASSRNDRGYGYTF. The CDR3 nucleotides are TGCGCCAGCAGCCGGAACGACAGGGGATACGGCTACACCTTC.

This clonotype came up many times. This chain joins TRBV20-1 and TRBJ2-5, with a tentative D call TRBD2 (6 bases). There are 14 residues in the CDR3. Germline assignment: CDR1 DFQATT and CDR2 SNEGSKA (reference sequence). With 5 bases removed from V and 1 base from J, the gap between germline ends came to 14 bases. Here the CDR3 DNA reads TGCAGTGCTCTTCCTCTAGCGTCCCAAGAGACCCAGTACTTC. Translation gives CSALPLASQETQYF.

This clonotype was seen repeatedly, ten times or more. The gene calls are TRBV20-1 and TRBJ1-6; D gene ambiguous. The germline V gene has CDR1 DFQATT and CDR2 SNEGSKA (reference sequence). The CDR3 loop spans 13 amino acids. V lost 0 bases, J lost 9 bases, and 9 bases lay in between. CDR3 amino acids: CSARDLRSSPLHF. CDR3 sequence (DNA): TGCAGTGCTAGAGATCTTCGGAGTTCACCCCTCCACTTT.

The sample holds many counts of this clonotype. The rearrangement links TRBV3-1 to TRBJ2-5; a weak D match, TRBD2 (6 bases). CDR3 length: 18 amino acids. V shed 3 bases and J shed 5 bases, with 25 bases lying between them. Germline V gene data show CDR1 as LGHDT and CDR2 as YNNKEL (reference sequence). The CDR3 nucleotides read TGTGCCAGCAGCCATGGAACCGGGAGAGGGGTATTCGCGGAGACCCAGTACTTC. Its protein product is CASSHGTGRGVFAETQYF.

This clonotype was seen many times. This chain uses TRBV20-1 with TRBJ2-1; TRBD1 aligns across 10 bases. J gave up 8 bases and V 4 bases, and 2 bases lay outside the gene matches. This CDR3 region has 12 residues. CDR1 is DFQATT and CDR2 is SNEGSKA in the germline V gene (reference sequence). The CDR3 region is CSAKTGGYEQFF. The CDR3 nucleotides are TGCAGTGCTAAGACAGGGGGCTATGAGCAGTTCTTC.

This clonotype was detected a few times. The chain is built from TRBV19 and TRBJ1-5; D remains ambiguous. Per the germline V gene, CDR1 is LNHDA and CDR2 is SQIVND (reference sequence). V lost 3 bases and J 4 bases, leaving 13 bases between the germline ends. This CDR3 is built from 15 residues. CDR3 in DNA: TGTGCCAGTAGTATCATGGCGACGGTGAATCAGCCCCAGCATTTT. Translating gives CASSIMATVNQPQHF.

This clonotype came up many times. This rearrangement joins TRBV4-1 to TRBJ1-5; D gene uncertain. Between the trimmed V and J ends, which lost 1 base and 0 bases, there was a span of 7 bases. The CDR3 is 15 amino acids. The germline V gene encodes CDR1 MGHRA and CDR2 YSYEKL. CDR3 residues: CASSQVWISNQPQHF. The CDR3 region has the DNA TGCGCCAGCAGCCAAGTATGGATTAGCAATCAGCCCCAGCATTTT.

This clonotype was found a few times. CDR3 sequence: CASSLRTGTGSEQYF. CDR3 in DNA: TGCGCCAGCAGCTTAAGGACCGGGACAGGGAGCGAGCAGTACTTC. The chain carries TRBV5-1 and TRBJ2-7; 9 nucleotides match TRBD1. CDR1 is SGHRS, CDR2 YFSETQ, per germline. Germline trimming cut 2 bases from V and 6 bases from J; bases unmatched to any gene: 9. The CDR3 runs to 15 residues. The full variable domain, rest sourced from reference TRBV5-1 and TRBJ2-7, is KAGVTQTPRYLIKTRGQQVTLSCSPISGHRSVSWYQQTPGQGLQFLFEYFSETQRNKGNFPGRFSGRQFSNSRSEMNVSTLELGDSALYLCASSLRTGTGSEQYFGPGTRLTVT.

This clonotype was counted ten times or more. V is TRBV5-1 and J is TRBJ2-1; TRBD2 agrees at 11 bases. V gave up 4 bases and J gave up 4 bases; unmatched junction bases: 4. CDR1 SGHRS and CDR2 YFSETQ come from the germline V gene. The CDR3 consists of 15 residues. CDR3 sequence: CASSPGTSGYNEQFF. CDR3 sequence (DNA): TGCGCCAGCAGCCCCGGGACTAGCGGTTACAATGAGCAGTTCTTC.

This clonotype was counted at least ten times. The chain has TRBV5-1 and TRBJ2-1, with D tentatively TRBD1 or TRBD2 (5 bases each). The V gene's germline CDR1 is SGHRS and CDR2 YFSETQ. V was pared by 4 bases and J by 7 bases, with 18 bases between. This CDR3 is built from 15 residues. The CDR3 reads CASSPMGVGTNEQFF. CDR3 sequence (DNA): TGCGCCAGCAGCCCCATGGGGGTCGGTACTAATGAGCAGTTCTTC.

This clonotype was observed many times. The chain links TRBV6-5 to TRBJ2-2; D is uncertain. The CDR3 has 13 residues. V was pared by 6 bases and J by 6 bases, with 11 bases between. Per the germline V gene, CDR1 is MNHEY and CDR2 is SVGAGI. The CDR3 DNA reads TGTGCCAGCAGACCGGCAGGACCCGGGGAGCTGTTTTTT. Protein: CASRPAGPGELFF.

This clonotype was seen at least ten times. The chain couples TRBV5-5 to TRBJ2-1; 8 nucleotides match TRBD1. The CDR3 sequence is 12 residues long. Losses at the gene ends were 5 bases for V and 8 bases for J; bases not matched to a gene: 3. In germline, CDR1 is SGHKS, CDR2 YYEKEE (reference sequence). The chain's CDR3 is CASRVTGDEQFF. The CDR3 DNA reads TGTGCCAGCAGAGTGACAGGGGATGAGCAGTTCTTC.

The table lists this clonotype with many counts. The chain combines TRBV15 with TRBJ2-3, with TRBD2 identical over 7 bases. The germline CDR1 and CDR2 sequences are LNHNV and YYDKDF (reference sequence). The CDR3 contains 16 residues. Unmatched junction bases numbered 5, after V lost 0 bases and J lost 2 bases. In nucleotides, the CDR3 is TGTGCCACCAGCAGAGATCAGCGGGGTGACACAGATACGCAGTATTTT. Translating it yields CATSRDQRGDTDTQYF.

This clonotype was counted ten times or more. The chain recombines TRBV7-9 with TRBJ2-3, with TRBD2 as a possible D gene (6 bases). The germline V gene encodes CDR1 SEHNR and CDR2 FQNEAQ (reference sequence). The germline V and J ends were trimmed by 6 bases and 1 base, with 11 bases remaining between them. There are 14 residues in the CDR3. The CDR3 protein is CASRSSSGTDTQYF. DNA for the CDR3: TGTGCCAGCAGGTCGTCTAGCGGCACAGATACGCAGTATTTT. Combining the CDR3 with reference TRBV7-9 and TRBJ2-3 gives the whole variable domain DTGVSQNPRHKITKRGQNVTFRCDPISEHNRLYWYRQTLGQGPEFLTYFQNEAQLEKSRLLSDRFSAERPKGSFSTLEIQRTEQGDSAMYLCASRSSSGTDTQYFGPGTRLTVL.

The chain joins TRBV7-2 to TRBJ2-1; TRBD2 is a possible D gene (6 bases). The CDR3 length is 16 residues. Trimming stripped 1 base from V and 2 bases from J, with 12 bases between. The germline V gene encodes CDR1 SGHTA and CDR2 FQGNSA. The DNA for the CDR3 is TGTGCCAGCAGCTTAGTTGGCGGGGATCCCTACAATGAGCAGTTCTTC. Translating gives CASSLVGGDPYNEQFF.

This clonotype was counted ten times or more. The chain couples TRBV4-2 to TRBJ2-1; 9 bases align to TRBD2. Germline CDR1 LGHNA, CDR2 YNFKEQ. Unmatched junction bases numbered 6, after V lost 1 base and J lost 5 bases. CDR3 length: 16 amino acids. CDR3 residues: CASSQAPAGGDNEQFF. The CDR3 region has the DNA TGTGCCAGCAGCCAAGCGCCCGCGGGGGGGGACAATGAGCAGTTCTTC.

This clonotype appeared a few times. The J gene is TRBJ2-3, the V gene TRBV4-3, with TRBD2 matching over 8 bases. The CDR3 totals 16 residues. In germline, CDR1 is LGHNA, CDR2 YSLEER. Trimming took 4 bases from V and 2 from J; bases not matched to a gene: 8. Written as DNA, the CDR3 is TGCGCCAGCAGCCCACTAGCGGTACAGACCACAGATACGCAGTATTTT. It specifies CASSPLAVQTTDTQYF.

This clonotype has just a few counts. The rearrangement links TRBV7-9 to TRBJ1-2; D perhaps matches TRBD1 (5 bases). Germline V lookup: CDR1 SEHNR, CDR2 FQNEAQ (reference sequence). This CDR3 is built from 16 residues. Trimming shortened V by 5 bases and J by 0 bases, and 16 bases separated the two germline ends. CDR3 protein: CASSAEVETANYGYTF. CDR3 in DNA: TGTGCCAGCAGCGCTGAAGTGGAGACAGCTAACTATGGCTACACCTTC.